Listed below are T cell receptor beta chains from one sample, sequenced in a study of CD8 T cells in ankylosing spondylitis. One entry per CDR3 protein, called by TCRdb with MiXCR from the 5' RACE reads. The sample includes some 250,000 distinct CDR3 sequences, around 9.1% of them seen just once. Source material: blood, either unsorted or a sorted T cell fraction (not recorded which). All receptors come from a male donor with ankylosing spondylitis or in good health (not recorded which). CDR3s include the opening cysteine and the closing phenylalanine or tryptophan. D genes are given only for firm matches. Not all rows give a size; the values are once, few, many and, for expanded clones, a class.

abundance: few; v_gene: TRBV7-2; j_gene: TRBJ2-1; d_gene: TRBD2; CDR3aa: CASSPGLQYNEQFF; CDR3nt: TGTGCCAGCAGCCCGGGACTACAGTACAATGAGCAGTTCTTC
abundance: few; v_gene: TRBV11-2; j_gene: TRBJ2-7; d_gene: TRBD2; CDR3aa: CASSSSVAGQRYEQYF; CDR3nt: TGTGCCAGCAGCTCCTCGGTAGCGGGACAACGCTACGAGCAGTACTTC
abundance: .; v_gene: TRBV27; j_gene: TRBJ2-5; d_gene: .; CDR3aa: CASSSTGLRNQETQYF; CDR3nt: TGTGCCAGCAGCAGCACAGGGCTGAGAAACCAAGAGACCCAGTACTTC
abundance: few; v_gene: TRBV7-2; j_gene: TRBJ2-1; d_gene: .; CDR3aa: CASSETSVLQFF; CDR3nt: TGTGCCAGCAGCGAAACGAGCGTTCTGCAGTTCTTC
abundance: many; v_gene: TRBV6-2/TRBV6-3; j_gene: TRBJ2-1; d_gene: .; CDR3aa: CACSGPGFDEQFF; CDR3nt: TGTGCCTGTTCAGGACCGGGATTCGATGAGCAGTTCTTC
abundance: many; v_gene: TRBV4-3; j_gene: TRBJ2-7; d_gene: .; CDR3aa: CASSQITGYEQYF; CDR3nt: TGCGCCAGCAGCCAAATCACAGGGTACGAGCAGTACTTC
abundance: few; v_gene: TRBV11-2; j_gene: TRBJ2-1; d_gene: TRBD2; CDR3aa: CASSFSPAGTSGGPKQFF; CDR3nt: TGTGCCAGCAGCTTTAGTCCCGCCGGGACTAGCGGGGGGCCCAAGCAGTTCTTC
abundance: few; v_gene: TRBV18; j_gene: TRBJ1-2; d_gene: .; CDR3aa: CASSPSTNYGYTF; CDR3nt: TGTGCCAGCTCCCCCTCAACTAACTATGGCTACACCTTC
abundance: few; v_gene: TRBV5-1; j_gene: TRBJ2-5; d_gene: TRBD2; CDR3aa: CASSPSGIETQYF; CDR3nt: TGCGCCAGCAGCCCTAGCGGGATCGAGACCCAGTACTTC
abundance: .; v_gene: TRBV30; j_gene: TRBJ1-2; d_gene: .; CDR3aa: CAWSLLISGGNGYTF; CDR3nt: TGTGCCTGGAGTCTATTGATTTCGGGGGGCAATGGCTACACCTTC
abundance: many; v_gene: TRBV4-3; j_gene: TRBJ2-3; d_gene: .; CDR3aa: CASSPLSSDTQYF; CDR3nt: TGCGCCAGCAGCCCCCTCTCTTCAGATACGCAGTATTTT
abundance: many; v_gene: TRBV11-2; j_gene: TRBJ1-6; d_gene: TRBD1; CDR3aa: CASSLVSTGSSYNSPLHF; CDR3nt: TGTGCCAGCAGCTTAGTATCGACAGGGAGCTCCTATAATTCACCCCTCCACTTT